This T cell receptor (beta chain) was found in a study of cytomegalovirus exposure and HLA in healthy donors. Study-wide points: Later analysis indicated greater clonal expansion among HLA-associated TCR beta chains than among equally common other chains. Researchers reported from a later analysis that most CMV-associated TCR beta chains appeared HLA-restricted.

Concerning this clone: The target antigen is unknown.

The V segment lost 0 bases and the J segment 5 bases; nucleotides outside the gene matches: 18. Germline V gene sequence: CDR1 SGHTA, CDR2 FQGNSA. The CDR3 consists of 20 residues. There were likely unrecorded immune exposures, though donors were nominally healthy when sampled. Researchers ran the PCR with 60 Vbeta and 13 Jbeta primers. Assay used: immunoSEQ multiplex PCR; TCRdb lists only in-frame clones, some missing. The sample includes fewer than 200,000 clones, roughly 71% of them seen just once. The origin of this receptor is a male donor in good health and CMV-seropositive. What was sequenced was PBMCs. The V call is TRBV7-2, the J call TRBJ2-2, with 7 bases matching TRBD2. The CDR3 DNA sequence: TGTGCCAGCAGCTTAGCGGATTCTCGGGCGCGGGGGAGGTATACCGGGGAGCTGTTTTTT. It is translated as CASSLADSRARGRYTGELFF.